This T cell receptor beta chain is from a study of early T cells in non-severe SARS-CoV-2 infection. Study conclusions and caveats: Using VDJdb, the matching emphasized anti-spike CD8 responses while missing private and CD4 specificities.

TCRdb analysed the 5' RACE reads with MiXCR anew, one entry per CDR3 protein. Of over 45,000 distinct CDR3 sequences listed, more than 13% are singletons. This CDR3 contains 15 residues. The J segment lost 2 bases and the V segment lost 4 bases, leaving 8 bases of the junction unmatched. CDR1 and CDR2 (germline): DFQATT, SNEGSKA (reference sequence). This clonotype was counted many times. What it binds is unknown. The sequencing here drew on whole blood, taken at baseline. This receptor was obtained from an adult who was a healthcare worker with PCR-confirmed SARS-CoV-2 infection or an uninfected control (not recorded which). The rearrangement joins TRBV20-1 to TRBJ2-3, with 8 nucleotides matching TRBD1. The CDR3 loop is CSATWTGRYTDTQYF. In DNA form, the CDR3 reads TGCAGTGCTACCTGGACAGGGCGATACACAGATACGCAGTATTTT.